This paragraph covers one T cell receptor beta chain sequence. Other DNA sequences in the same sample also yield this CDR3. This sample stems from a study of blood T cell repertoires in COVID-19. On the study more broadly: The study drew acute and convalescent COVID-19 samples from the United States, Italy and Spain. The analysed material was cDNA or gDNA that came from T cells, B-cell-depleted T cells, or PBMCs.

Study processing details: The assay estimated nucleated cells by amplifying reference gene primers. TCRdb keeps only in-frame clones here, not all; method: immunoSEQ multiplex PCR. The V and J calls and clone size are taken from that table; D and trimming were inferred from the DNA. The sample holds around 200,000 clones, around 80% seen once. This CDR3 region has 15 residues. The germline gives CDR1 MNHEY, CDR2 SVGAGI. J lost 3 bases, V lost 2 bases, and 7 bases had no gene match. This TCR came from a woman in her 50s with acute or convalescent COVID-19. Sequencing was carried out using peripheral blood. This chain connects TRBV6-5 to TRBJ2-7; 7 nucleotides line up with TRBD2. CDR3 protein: CASSYAGEGLYEQYF. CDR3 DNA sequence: TGTGCCAGCAGTTACGCGGGGGAAGGGCTCTACGAGCAGTACTTC.